This TCR beta chain originates from a study of identical twins. Notes on this clonotype: What it binds is unknown.

Whole-study findings and limits: Memory repertoires lacked the insertion deficit that abundant cord blood beta clonotypes showed. The authors noted that invariant MAIT and iNKT cells could partly confound zero-insertion analyses. Alpha sequences that were out-of-frame and twin-shared showed an excess of low generation probability.

Each CDR3 protein is one row after TCRdb ran MiXCR on the 5' RACE reads. The table has 500,000 to 650,000 distinct CDR3 sequences, approximately 20% seen once. V lost 5 bases to trimming and J lost 11 bases; unmatched junction nucleotides: 11. CDR1 MGHRA and CDR2 YSYEKL come from the germline V gene. The CDR3 is made up of 15 amino acids. The data also belong to a second study, concerning yellow fever vaccine responses in identical twins.

The chain links TRBV4-1 to TRBJ2-3; TRBD2 matches 12 bases. This clonotype was sampled from a woman aged 18-35 years in good health. Sequences were obtained from CD4+ T cells sorted from blood. CDR3 in amino acids: CASSFRLAGESGQYF. The CDR3 DNA reads TGCGCCAGCAGCTTCCGACTAGCGGGAGAGAGTGGGCAGTATTTT.